These 18 T cell receptor beta chains were all obtained from the same sample, sequenced in a study of identical twins. TCRdb fed the 5' RACE reads into MiXCR, producing one record per CDR3 protein. Here the sample spans some 900,000 distinct CDR3 sequences, over 9% being singletons. The same data also went into a second study, on yellow fever vaccine responses in identical twins.

The sample comprised PBMCs. The receptors here all came from a woman under 30 in good health.

The rearrangement joins TRBV19 to TRBJ1-5; 7 positions match TRBD1. The CDR3 extends over 15 amino acids. CDR1 is LNHDA, CDR2 SQIVND, per germline (reference sequence). The V and J ends lost 5 bases and 6 bases, in that order; junction bases with no gene match: 10. The chain's CDR3 is CASSDDRALGQPQHF. CDR3 coding DNA: TGTGCCAGTAGTGACGACAGGGCGTTAGGTCAGCCCCAGCATTTT.

This clonotype came up a few times. The rearrangement joins TRBV9 to TRBJ2-3; D ambiguous. This CDR3 has 15 amino acids. CDR1 and CDR2 from the germline V gene are SGDLS and YYNGEE. V gave up 0 bases and J gave up 3 bases, with 11 bases separating them. The CDR3 loop is CASSVEQSRTDTQYF. In DNA, the CDR3 is TGTGCCAGCAGCGTAGAACAGTCTCGGACAGATACGCAGTATTTT.

In its sample, this clonotype was seen many times. The chain carries TRBV4-1 and TRBJ2-1; 14 bases align to TRBD2. This CDR3 has 15 amino acids. Trimming took 3 bases from V and 6 from J; bases not matched to a gene: 1. Germline V lookup: CDR1 MGHRA, CDR2 YSYEKL. This CDR3 is CASSQTSGRVNEQFF. CDR3 in DNA: TGCGCCAGCAGCCAGACTAGCGGGAGGGTCAATGAGCAGTTCTTC.

Only a few counts were recorded for this clonotype. J is TRBJ1-1 and V is TRBV11-3; TRBD1 matches 7 bases. The CDR3 consists of 13 residues. The germline V gene has CDR1 SGHNT and CDR2 YENEEA. Germline trimming cut 8 bases from V and 3 bases from J; bases unmatched to any gene: 6. The CDR3 loop reads CASRDSRDTEAFF. The CDR3 DNA reads as TGTGCCAGCCGGGACAGTCGAGACACTGAAGCTTTCTTT.

This chain links TRBV7-2 with TRBJ2-4; TRBD2 matches at 8 bases. Germline V gene data show CDR1 as SGHTA and CDR2 as FQGNSA. The CDR3 extends over 12 amino acids. The trim removed 4 bases at V and 10 bases at J, leaving 3 bases unmatched. Here the CDR3 DNA reads TGTGCCAGCAGCTCCGGGGGGGGGATTCAGTACTTC. Translating it yields CASSSGGGIQYF.

This clonotype occurred a few times. This chain uses TRBV6-1 with TRBJ2-7; D not certain. This CDR3 comprises 15 residues. V was cut by 5 bases and J by 2 bases, with 16 bases left in between. Germline assignment: CDR1 MNHNS and CDR2 SASEGT. The CDR3 region is CASSMGSGPAYEQYV. The CDR3 DNA sequence: TGTGCCAGCAGTATGGGGTCCGGCCCGGCCTACGAGCAGTACGTC.

The J gene is TRBJ1-4, the V gene TRBV4-1; possible D gene TRBD1, 6 bases. Looked up from germline, CDR1 is MGHRA and CDR2 is YSYEKL. The V end was cut by 0 bases, the J end by 8 bases, with 13 bases between. There are 15 residues in the CDR3. The CDR3 spells CASSQETGLEEKLFF. The CDR3 DNA reads TGCGCCAGCAGCCAAGAAACAGGGTTAGAAGAAAAACTGTTTTTT.

Ten or more counts support this clonotype. V gene TRBV7-8 combines with J gene TRBJ2-3; 10 positions agree with TRBD2. Trimming took 5 bases from V and 5 from J; bases not matched to a gene: 10. Germline V lookup: CDR1 SGHVS, CDR2 FQNEAQ. The CDR3 loop spans 16 amino acids. The CDR3 loop is CASSPSSGSGQDTQYF. CDR3 nucleotide sequence: TGTGCCAGCAGCCCCTCTAGCGGGAGCGGGCAAGATACGCAGTATTTT.

This clonotype was picked up a small number of times. The chain is built from TRBV6-1 and TRBJ2-2, with 10 bases aligning to TRBD2. The CDR3 loop spans 18 amino acids. The germline gives CDR1 MNHNS, CDR2 SASEGT. V lost 7 bases and J lost 5; bases outside the gene matches: 16. DNA for the CDR3: TGTGCCAGCACCTCCATAGCGGGAGGAGGGGGCTTAACCGGGGAGCTGTTTTTT. Its protein product is CASTSIAGGGGLTGELFF.

This clonotype was counted a few times. This chain connects TRBV11-2 to TRBJ2-2; D possibly uses TRBD1 or TRBD2 (5 bases each). Germline V gives CDR1 SGHAT, CDR2 FQNNGV. V was cut by 2 bases and J by 6 bases, with 25 bases left in between. This CDR3 spans 19 amino acids. The CDR3 region is CASSLLYVQGAGGPGELFF. The CDR3 DNA reads as TGTGCCAGCAGCTTACTATACGTCCAGGGAGCCGGAGGCCCCGGGGAGCTGTTTTTT.

This clonotype was picked up a small number of times. The rearrangement links TRBV12-3 or TRBV12-4 to TRBJ1-2, with D perhaps matching TRBD1 (6 bases). The CDR3 runs 13 residues. V lost 5 bases and J lost 3, with 10 bases in between. The chain's CDR3 is CASSADRDYGYTF. CDR3 bases: TGTGCCAGCAGTGCGGACAGAGACTATGGCTACACCTTC.

Here the CDR3 DNA reads TGTGCCACCAGTGATCCCTCTGGGAGCTCCTACAATGAGCAGTTCTTC. Translation gives CATSDPSGSSYNEQFF. The V gene is TRBV24-1, the J gene TRBJ2-1; D might be TRBD2 (5 bases). Germline loops: CDR1 KGHDR, CDR2 SFDVKD. This CDR3 comprises 16 residues. V was clipped by 3 bases and J by 0 bases, with 11 bases between them.

The V call is TRBV7-9, the J call TRBJ1-2; no definite D call. Germline assignment: CDR1 SEHNR and CDR2 FQNEAQ (reference sequence). This CDR3 spans 12 amino acids. V was pared by 7 bases and J by 8 bases, with 14 bases between. CDR3 amino acids: CASTLSPGGYTF. CDR3 DNA: TGTGCCAGCACCCTTTCCCCGGGGGGCTACACCTTC.

Many counts were recorded for this clonotype. The chain is built from TRBV12-3 or TRBV12-4 and TRBJ1-4, with D possibly matching TRBD1 (5 bases). Trimming left V 4 bases short and J 8 bases short, with 14 bases between. There are 14 residues in the CDR3. CDR3 coding DNA: TGTGCCAGCAGTTCTGGCTTGAGGGGCGAAAAACTGTTTTTT. Protein product: CASSSGLRGEKLFF.

This chain uses TRBV15 with TRBJ1-1; D call uncertain. Trimming removed 0 bases from V and 3 bases from J, with 20 bases in between. Germline loops: CDR1 LNHNV, CDR2 YYDKDF (reference sequence). This CDR3 is 18 amino acids long. The CDR3 here is CATSREMRARVEDTEAFF. The CDR3 nucleotides read TGTGCCACCAGCAGAGAAATGAGGGCCAGAGTGGAGGACACTGAAGCTTTCTTT. The complete variable domain, with remaining parts taken from reference TRBV15 and TRBJ1-1, reads DAMVIQNPRYQVTQFGKPVTLSCSQTLNHNVMYWYQQKSSQAPKLLFHYYDKDFNNEADTPDNFQSRRPNTSFCFLDIRSPGLGDTAMYLCATSREMRARVEDTEAFFGQGTRLTVV.

This clonotype has only a few counts. V gene TRBV5-1 combines with J gene TRBJ2-1, with 7 bases identical to TRBD2. The V segment lost 4 bases and the J segment 8 bases; nucleotides outside the gene matches: 6. Germline V CDR1 and CDR2: SGHRS, YFSETQ. The CDR3 loop spans 13 amino acids. CDR3 sequence: CASSVTSSHEQFF. The CDR3 region has the DNA TGCGCCAGCAGCGTGACTAGCAGCCATGAGCAGTTCTTC.

The chain combines TRBV7-2 with TRBJ2-5, with 9 bases identical to TRBD1. The CDR3 extends over 17 amino acids. Trimming cost V 0 bases and J 1 base; bases outside gene matches: 6. CDR1 SGHTA and CDR2 FQGNSA come from the germline V gene. For the CDR3, the DNA is TGTGCCAGCAGCTTAGCGGGGGACAGGGAACTCCAAGAGACCCAGTACTTC. It specifies CASSLAGDRELQETQYF.

This clonotype was counted between two and nine times. This chain uses TRBV29-1 with TRBJ1-2, with D unresolved. CDR1 and CDR2 from the germline V gene are SQVTM and ANQGSEA. The CDR3 extends over 14 amino acids. The germline V and J ends were trimmed by 3 bases and 3 bases, with 14 bases remaining between them. CDR3 sequence reads: CSVEGRGIDYGYTF. The CDR3 coding sequence is TGCAGCGTTGAGGGCCGGGGTATTGACTATGGCTACACCTTC.